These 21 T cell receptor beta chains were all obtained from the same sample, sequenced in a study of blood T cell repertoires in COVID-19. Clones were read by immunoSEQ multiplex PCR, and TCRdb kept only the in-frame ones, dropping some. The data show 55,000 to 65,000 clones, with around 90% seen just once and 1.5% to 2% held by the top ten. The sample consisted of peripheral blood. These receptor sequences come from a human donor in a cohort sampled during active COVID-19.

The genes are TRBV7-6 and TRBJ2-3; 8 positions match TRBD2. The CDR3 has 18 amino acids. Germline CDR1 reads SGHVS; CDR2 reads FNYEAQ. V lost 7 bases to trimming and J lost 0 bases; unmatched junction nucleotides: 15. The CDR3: CASTPGLAGAASTDTQYF. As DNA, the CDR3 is TGTGCCAGCACCCCCGGGCTAGCGGGTGCCGCTAGCACAGATACGCAGTATTTT.

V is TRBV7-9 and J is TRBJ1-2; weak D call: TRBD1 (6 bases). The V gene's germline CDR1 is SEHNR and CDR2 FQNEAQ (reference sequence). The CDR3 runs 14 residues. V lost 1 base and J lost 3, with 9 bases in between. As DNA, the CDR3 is TGTGCCAGCAGCTTAGGGGGACAAGACTATGGCTACACCTTC. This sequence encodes CASSLGGQDYGYTF.

This CDR3 is CASSLEGQGARGQYF. The DNA of the CDR3 is TGTGCCAGCAGTCTGGAGGGACAGGGGGCCAGGGGGCAGTACTTC. The chain links TRBV28 to TRBJ2-7; 12 bases are shared with TRBD1. Germline values: CDR1 MDHEN, CDR2 SYDVKM. V lost 5 bases and J lost 9; bases outside the gene matches: 11. The CDR3 consists of 15 residues.

The CDR3 protein is CASSVVRGRWTGELFF. The CDR3 DNA reads TGTGCCAGCAGCGTAGTCCGCGGGAGATGGACCGGGGAGCTGTTTTTT. V gene TRBV9 combines with J gene TRBJ2-2, with 7 bases that match TRBD2. V lost 0 bases, J lost 5 bases, and 7 bases stayed unmatched. The CDR3 runs to 16 residues. Germline assignment: CDR1 SGDLS and CDR2 YYNGEE.

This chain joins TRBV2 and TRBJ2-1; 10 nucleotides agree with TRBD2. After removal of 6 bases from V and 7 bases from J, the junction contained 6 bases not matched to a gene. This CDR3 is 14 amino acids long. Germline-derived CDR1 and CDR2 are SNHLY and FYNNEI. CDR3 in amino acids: CASRSLAGVNEQFF. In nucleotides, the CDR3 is TGTGCCAGCAGGTCCCTAGCGGGAGTAAATGAGCAGTTCTTC. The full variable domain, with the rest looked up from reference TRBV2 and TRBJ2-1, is EPEVTQTPSHQVTQMGQEVILRCVPISNHLYFYWYRQILGQKVEFLVSFYNNEISEKSEIFDDQFSVERPDGSNFTLKIRSTKLEDSAMYFCASRSLAGVNEQFFGPGTRLTVL.

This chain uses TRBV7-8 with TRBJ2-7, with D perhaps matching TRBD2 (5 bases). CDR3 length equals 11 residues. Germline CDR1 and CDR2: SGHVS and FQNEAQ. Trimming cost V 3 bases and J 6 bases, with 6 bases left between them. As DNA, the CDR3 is TGTGCCAGCAGCTTTGGAGGCGAGCAGTACTTC. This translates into CASSFGGEQYF.

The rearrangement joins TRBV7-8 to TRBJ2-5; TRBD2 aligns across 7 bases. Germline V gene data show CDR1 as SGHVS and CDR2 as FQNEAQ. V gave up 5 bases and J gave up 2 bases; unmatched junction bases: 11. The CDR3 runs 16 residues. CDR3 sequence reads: CASSTRSLAEQETQYF. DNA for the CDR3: TGTGCCAGCAGCACCCGGTCCCTAGCGGAACAAGAGACCCAGTACTTC.

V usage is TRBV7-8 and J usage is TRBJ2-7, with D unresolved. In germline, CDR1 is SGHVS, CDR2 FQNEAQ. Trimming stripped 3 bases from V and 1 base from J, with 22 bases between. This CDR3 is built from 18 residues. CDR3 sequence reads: CASSLASHTGLGSYEQYF. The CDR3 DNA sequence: TGTGCCAGCAGCTTGGCTTCCCACACGGGTCTTGGATCCTACGAGCAGTACTTC.

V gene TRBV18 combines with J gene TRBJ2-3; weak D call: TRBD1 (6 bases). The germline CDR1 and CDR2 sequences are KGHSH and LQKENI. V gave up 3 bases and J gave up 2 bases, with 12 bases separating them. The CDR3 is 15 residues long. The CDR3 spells CASSPFRGYTDTQYF. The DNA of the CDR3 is TGTGCCAGCTCACCGTTTAGGGGGTACACAGATACGCAGTATTTT.

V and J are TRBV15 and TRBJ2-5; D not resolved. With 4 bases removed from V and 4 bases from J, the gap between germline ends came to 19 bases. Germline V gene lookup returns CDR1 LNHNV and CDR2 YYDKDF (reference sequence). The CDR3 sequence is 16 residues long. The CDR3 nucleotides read TGTGCCACCAGCACCCTCACAGCAGTACCTCGAGAGACCCAGTACTTC. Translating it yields CATSTLTAVPRETQYF.

The chain's CDR3 is CSVEGVRQANSYNEQFF. CDR3 sequence (DNA): TGCAGCGTTGAAGGGGTTCGACAGGCGAACTCCTACAATGAGCAGTTCTTC. The gene calls are TRBV29-1 and TRBJ2-1, with D possibly being TRBD1 (6 bases). Trimming stripped 1 base from V and 0 bases from J, with 16 bases between. This CDR3 has 17 amino acids. CDR1 is SQVTM, CDR2 ANQGSEA, per germline.

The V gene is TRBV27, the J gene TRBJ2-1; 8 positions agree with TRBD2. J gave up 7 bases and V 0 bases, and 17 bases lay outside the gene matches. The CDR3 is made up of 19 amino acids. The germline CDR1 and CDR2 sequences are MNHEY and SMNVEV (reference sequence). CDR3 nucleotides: TGTGCCAGCAGTTTATCGTTCCGGTCCGGGACTAGTTCCTCGAATGAGCAGTTCTTC. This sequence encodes CASSLSFRSGTSSSNEQFF.

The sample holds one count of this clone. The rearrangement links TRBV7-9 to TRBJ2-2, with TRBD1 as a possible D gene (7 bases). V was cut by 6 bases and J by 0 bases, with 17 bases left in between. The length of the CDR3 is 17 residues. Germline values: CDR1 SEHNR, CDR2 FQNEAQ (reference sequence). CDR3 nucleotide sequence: TGTGCCAGCAGAGGCCCGCAGGGGGGCTCGAACACCGGGGAGCTGTTTTTT. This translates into CASRGPQGGSNTGELFF.

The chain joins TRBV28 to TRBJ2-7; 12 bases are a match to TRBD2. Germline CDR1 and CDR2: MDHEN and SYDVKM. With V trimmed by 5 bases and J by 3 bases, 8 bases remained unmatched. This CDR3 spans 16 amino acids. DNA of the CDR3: TGTGCCAGCAGTCCCTCGGGACTAGCGGGCTTCTACGAGCAGTACTTC. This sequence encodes CASSPSGLAGFYEQYF.

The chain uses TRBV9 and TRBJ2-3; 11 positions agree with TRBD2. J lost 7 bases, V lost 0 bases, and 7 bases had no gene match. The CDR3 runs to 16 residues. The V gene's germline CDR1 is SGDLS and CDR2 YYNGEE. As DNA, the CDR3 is TGTGCCAGCAGCGTAGTAGCGGGAGGGCTTCATAATACGCAGTATTTT. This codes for CASSVVAGGLHNTQYF.

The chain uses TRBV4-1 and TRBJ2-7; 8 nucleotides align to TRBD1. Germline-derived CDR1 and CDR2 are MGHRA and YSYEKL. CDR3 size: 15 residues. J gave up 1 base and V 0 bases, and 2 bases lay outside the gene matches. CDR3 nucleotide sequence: TGCGCCAGCAGCCAAGATCGACAGGGGTCCTACGAGCAGTACTTC. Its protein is CASSQDRQGSYEQYF.

Written as DNA, the CDR3 is TGTGCCAGCAGCGGACCCGGGACTAGACAGTACGAGCAGTACTTC. Residues: CASSGPGTRQYEQYF. V gene TRBV5-4 combines with J gene TRBJ2-7; 8 bases are shared with TRBD2. Germline trimming cut 4 bases from V and 4 bases from J; bases unmatched to any gene: 10. Germline CDR1 is SGHNT and CDR2 is YYREEE (reference sequence). The length of the CDR3 is 15 residues.

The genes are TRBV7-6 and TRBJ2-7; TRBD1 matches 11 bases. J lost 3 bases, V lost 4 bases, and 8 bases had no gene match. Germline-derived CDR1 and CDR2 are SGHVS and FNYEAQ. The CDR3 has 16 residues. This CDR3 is CASSSLWTGGVYEQYF. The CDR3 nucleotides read TGTGCCAGCAGCTCGCTGTGGACAGGGGGCGTCTACGAGCAGTACTTC.

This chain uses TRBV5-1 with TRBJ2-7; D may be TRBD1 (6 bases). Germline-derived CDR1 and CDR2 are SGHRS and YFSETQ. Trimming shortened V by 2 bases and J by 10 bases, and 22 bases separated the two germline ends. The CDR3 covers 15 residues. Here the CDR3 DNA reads TGCGCCAGCAGCTTTGCCTTAGGGGGTGACTACGGACAGTACTTC. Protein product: CASSFALGGDYGQYF. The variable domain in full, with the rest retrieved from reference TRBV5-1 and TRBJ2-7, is KAGVTQTPRYLIKTRGQQVTLSCSPISGHRSVSWYQQTPGQGLQFLFEYFSETQRNKGNFPGRFSGRQFSNSRSEMNVSTLELGDSALYLCASSFALGGDYGQYFGPGTRLTVT.

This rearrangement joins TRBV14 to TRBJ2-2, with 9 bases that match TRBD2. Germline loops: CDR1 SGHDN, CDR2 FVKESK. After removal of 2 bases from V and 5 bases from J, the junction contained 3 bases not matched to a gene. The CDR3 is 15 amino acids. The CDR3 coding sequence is TGTGCCAGCAGCCAAAGGCTAGCGGGAACCGGGGAGCTGTTTTTT. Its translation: CASSQRLAGTGELFF.

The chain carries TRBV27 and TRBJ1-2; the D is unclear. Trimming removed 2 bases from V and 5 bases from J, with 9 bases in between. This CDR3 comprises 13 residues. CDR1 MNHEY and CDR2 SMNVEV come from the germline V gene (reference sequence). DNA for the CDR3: TGTGCCAGCAGTTTACAGCCGGAGTATGGCTACACCTTC. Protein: CASSLQPEYGYTF.